Presented here are 10 T cell receptor beta chains from one specimen sequenced in a study of blood T cells in healthy people across ages. With a J-beta primer mix and a sample-barcoded 5' primer, a second PCR ran about 7 to 11 cycles. In TCRdb, the 5' RACE reads were re-called with MiXCR into one record per CDR3 protein. The repertoire has some 880,000 distinct CDR3 sequences, roughly 34% of them found once; the top ten carry around 13%. The sequencing input was blood. These receptors were obtained from a man younger than 35 in good health.

This chain links TRBV20-1 with TRBJ1-6; 7 bases map to TRBD1. V was pared by 0 bases and J by 8 bases, with 10 bases of the junction left unmatched. The germline CDR1 and CDR2 sequences are DFQATT and SNEGSKA (reference sequence). There are 16 residues in the CDR3. For the CDR3, the DNA is TGCAGTGCTAGAGAGACGACAGGGAAGAGTTATTCACCCCTCCACTTT. It is translated as CSARETTGKSYSPLHF.

This clonotype occurred many times. V gene TRBV4-1 combines with J gene TRBJ2-3; TRBD1 agrees at 7 bases. V shed 4 bases and J 0 bases; nucleotides not matched to a gene: 7. The CDR3 extends over 16 amino acids. The germline CDR1 and CDR2 sequences are MGHRA and YSYEKL. The CDR3 spells CASSLVRGFSTDTQYF. The CDR3 DNA sequence: TGCGCCAGCAGCCTTGTCAGGGGGTTTAGCACAGATACGCAGTATTTT.

This chain connects TRBV2 to TRBJ1-1; D gene unclear. The CDR3 contains 12 residues. Trimming took off 6 bases at V and 5 bases at J, with 10 bases between the two ends. Germline V gene sequence: CDR1 SNHLY, CDR2 FYNNEI. The CDR3 is CASSVTGTEAFF. CDR3 nucleotide sequence: TGTGCCAGCAGCGTGACGGGGACTGAAGCTTTCTTT.

CDR3 bases: TGCGCCAGCAGCTTGCCCTCGGACGGGAGGGAAGCTTTCTTT. Encoded protein: CASSLPSDGREAFF. The chain has TRBV5-1 and TRBJ1-1, with D unclear. Germline loops: CDR1 SGHRS, CDR2 YFSETQ. The ends were cut back, 1 base at V and 8 bases at J, with 15 bases in the middle. The CDR3 has 14 amino acids.

V and J are TRBV3-1 and TRBJ1-1, with TRBD1 identical over 11 bases. V dropped 7 bases and J dropped 4; count of bases not matched to a gene: 5. Germline V gives CDR1 LGHDT, CDR2 YNNKEL (reference sequence). The CDR3 loop spans 14 amino acids. CDR3 protein: CASTRGTGGTEAFF. The DNA of the CDR3 is TGTGCCAGCACACGGGGGACAGGGGGCACTGAAGCTTTCTTT.

This clonotype was counted only a few times. The V call is TRBV2, the J call TRBJ1-1; D call uncertain. V dropped 7 bases and J dropped 5 bases, with 8 bases sitting between them. The CDR3 has 11 residues. The germline gives CDR1 SNHLY, CDR2 FYNNEI. This chain's CDR3 is CASTRETEAFF. As DNA, the CDR3 is TGTGCCAGCACTAGAGAAACTGAAGCTTTCTTT.

This clonotype was observed once. The CDR3 loop is CASSLPTGKVLYGYTF. DNA for the CDR3: TGTGCCAGCAGCTTACCGACGGGAAAGGTCCTCTATGGCTACACCTTC. The genes are TRBV7-2 and TRBJ1-2, with D hard to call. The germline V gene encodes CDR1 SGHTA and CDR2 FQGNSA. Trimming pared 2 bases from V and 4 bases from J, leaving 17 bases between. The CDR3 contains 16 residues.

The chain is built from TRBV7-2 and TRBJ2-7; 8 bases match TRBD2. The junction had 8 bases not matched to a gene; V was cut back by 5 bases and J by 2 bases. Germline V gene lookup returns CDR1 SGHTA and CDR2 FQGNSA. The CDR3 has 15 amino acids. This chain's CDR3 is CASSAGTSAAYEQYF. The CDR3 nucleotides are TGTGCCAGCAGCGCAGGGACTAGTGCCGCCTACGAGCAGTACTTC.

This clonotype occurred many times. The chain has TRBV20-1 and TRBJ2-5, with no clear D. The ends were cut back, 1 base at V and 4 bases at J, with 7 bases in the middle. Germline assignment: CDR1 DFQATT and CDR2 SNEGSKA (reference sequence). The CDR3 spans 12 residues. CDR3 sequence: CSARGVLETQYF. CDR3 DNA sequence: TGCAGTGCTAGAGGGGTTCTAGAGACCCAGTACTTC.

This clonotype showed up just a few times. V gene TRBV15 combines with J gene TRBJ2-1, with D perhaps matching TRBD1 (6 bases). V dropped 0 bases and J dropped 0 bases, with 6 bases sitting between them. Germline assignment: CDR1 LNHNV and CDR2 YYDKDF (reference sequence). This CDR3 has 15 residues. CDR3 bases: TGTGCCACCAGCAGAGAGGGGGCCTCCTACAATGAGCAGTTCTTC. This codes for CATSREGASYNEQFF.